These 10 T cell receptor beta chains originate from one sample sequenced in a study of cytomegalovirus exposure and HLA in healthy donors. The PCR made use of 60 Vbeta and 13 Jbeta primers. The assay was immunoSEQ multiplex PCR, and TCRdb's table has in-frame clones only and misses some. The sample holds over 90,000 clones, around 79% seen once. Material for sequencing was PBMCs. The source is a woman in her sixties or seventies in good health and CMV-seropositive.

This chain uses TRBV21-1 with TRBJ2-7; TRBD1, as called in the table, went unchecked against the DNA. TRBV21-1 is listed as a pseudogene. This CDR3 comprises 16 residues. The CDR3 reads CASSKDPTGTTYEQYF. In DNA form, the CDR3 reads TGTGCCAGCAGCAAAGACCCGACAGGCACAACCTACGAGCAGTACTTC.

The chain employs TRBV7-2 and TRBJ1-5; TRBD1 might be the D (6 bases). Germline V gives CDR1 SGHTA, CDR2 FQGNSA. The CDR3 is 17 residues long. Trimming removed 5 bases at V and 0 bases at J, with 17 bases between. CDR3 sequence reads: CASSPWGQGNSNQPQHF. CDR3 coding DNA: TGTGCCAGCAGCCCCTGGGGCCAGGGGAATAGCAATCAGCCCCAGCATTTT.

The V gene is TRBV18, the J gene TRBJ2-5; 9 bases are shared with TRBD2. Unmatched junction bases numbered 7, after V lost 3 bases and J lost 2 bases. This CDR3 is built from 16 residues. Germline-derived CDR1 and CDR2 are KGHSH and LQKENI. The CDR3 protein is CASSPRGGQRQETQYF. CDR3 DNA: TGTGCCAGCTCACCGCGGGGGGGACAGAGGCAAGAGACCCAGTACTTC.

As DNA, the CDR3 is TGTGCCAGCAGTCCACATCAGGAAGGGAACACTGAAGCTTTCTTT. Translated, it gives CASSPHQEGNTEAFF. This chain uses TRBV28 with TRBJ1-1; no definite D call. Trimming took off 5 bases at V and 1 base at J, with 14 bases between the two ends. Germline values: CDR1 MDHEN, CDR2 SYDVKM. The CDR3 is made up of 15 amino acids.

The chain links TRBV11-2 to TRBJ2-7, with D maybe TRBD1 (5 bases). Between the trimmed V and J ends, which lost 4 bases and 5 bases, there was a span of 21 bases. In germline, CDR1 is SGHAT, CDR2 FQNNGV. The CDR3 has 16 residues. The CDR3 sequence: CASSSLIGQKSHEQYF. The CDR3 bases are TGTGCCAGCAGCTCCCTCATAGGACAAAAATCGCACGAGCAGTACTTC. Full variable domain (missing parts from reference TRBV11-2 and TRBJ2-7): EAGVAQSPRYKIIEKRQSVAFWCNPISGHATLYWYQQILGQGPKLLIQFQNNGVVDDSQLPKDRFSAERLKGVDSTLKIQPAKLEDSAVYLCASSSLIGQKSHEQYFGPGTRLTVT.

The J gene is TRBJ2-2, the V gene TRBV30; TRBD2 is a possible D gene (6 bases). This CDR3 contains 14 residues. V dropped 1 base and J dropped 6 bases, with 12 bases sitting between them. The germline V gene has CDR1 GTSNPN and CDR2 SVGIG (reference sequence). The CDR3 nucleotides are TGTGCCTGGAGTGCGGACTACGTTTCCGGGGAGCTGTTTTTT. As protein: CAWSADYVSGELFF.

The chain recombines TRBV7-8 with TRBJ2-7, with 7 nucleotides matching TRBD1. The CDR3 has 14 residues. Trimming cost V 2 bases and J 2 bases; bases outside gene matches: 3. Germline V gene lookup returns CDR1 SGHVS and CDR2 FQNEAQ. CDR3 sequence: CASSLQGGPYEQYF. The CDR3 coding sequence is TGTGCCAGCAGCTTACAAGGGGGCCCCTACGAGCAGTACTTC.

This clone was counted between two and nine times. The same CDR3 is also encoded by other DNA sequences in this sample. The chain uses TRBV9 and TRBJ2-3; no firm D call. Germline assignment: CDR1 SGDLS and CDR2 YYNGEE. The CDR3 spans 13 residues. V gave up 3 bases and J gave up 0 bases, with 5 bases separating them. This CDR3 is CASSASSTDTQYF. CDR3 sequence (DNA): TGTGCCAGCAGCGCCTCTAGCACAGATACGCAGTATTTT.

The rearrangement joins TRBV11-2 to TRBJ2-5, with 8 bases lining up with TRBD1. The CDR3 covers 15 residues. Losses at the gene ends were 1 base for V and 5 bases for J; bases not matched to a gene: 6. The germline CDR1 and CDR2 sequences are SGHAT and FQNNGV. CDR3 in DNA: TGTGCCAGCAGCTTAGGGGCAGGGGGCATGGAGACCCAGTACTTC. It yields the protein CASSLGAGGMETQYF.

This chain uses TRBV5-6 with TRBJ2-3; perhaps TRBD1 as D (6 bases). Trimming removed 1 base from V and 0 bases from J, with 21 bases in between. CDR3 length: 19 amino acids. Per germline, CDR1 SGHDT and CDR2 YYEEEE. The CDR3 DNA sequence: TGTGCCAGCAGCTTGACCTTTTTAAGGCAGGGGCCTAGCACAGATACGCAGTATTTT. Its translation is CASSLTFLRQGPSTDTQYF.